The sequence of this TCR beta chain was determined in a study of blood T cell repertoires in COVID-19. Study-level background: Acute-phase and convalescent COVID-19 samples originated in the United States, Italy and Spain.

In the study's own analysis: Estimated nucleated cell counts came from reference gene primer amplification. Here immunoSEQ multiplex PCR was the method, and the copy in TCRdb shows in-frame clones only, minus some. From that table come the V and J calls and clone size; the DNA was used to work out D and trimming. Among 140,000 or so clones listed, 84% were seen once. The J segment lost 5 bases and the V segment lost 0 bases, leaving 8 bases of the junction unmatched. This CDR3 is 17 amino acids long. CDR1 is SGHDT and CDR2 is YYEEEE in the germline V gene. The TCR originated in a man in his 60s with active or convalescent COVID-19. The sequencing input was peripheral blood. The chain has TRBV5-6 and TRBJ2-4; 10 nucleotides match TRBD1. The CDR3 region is CASSLANGQGEQNIQYF. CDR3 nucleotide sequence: TGTGCCAGCAGCTTGGCCAACGGACAGGGGGAGCAAAACATTCAGTACTTC.